This TCR beta chain is drawn from a study of blood T cell repertoires in COVID-19. This clone turned up a few times. Produced via immunoSEQ multiplex PCR; TCRdb's table is partial and in-frame only. The sample lists 150,000 to 200,000 clones; around 81% were seen once. The sample taken for sequencing was PBMCs or T cells enriched from blood (not recorded which). The source is a man aged 40-50 years who had recovered from COVID-19.

CDR3 nucleotides: TGTGCCAGCAGCTTGGGCACCGGGACAGAAAACACTGAAGCTTTCTTT. Residues: CASSLGTGTENTEAFF. V usage is TRBV5-8 and J usage is TRBJ1-1; 7 bases are a match to TRBD1. The junction had 7 bases not matched to a gene; V was cut back by 0 bases and J by 2 bases. Germline V lookup: CDR1 SGHTS, CDR2 YDEGEE. This CDR3 region has 16 residues.